This entry features one TCR beta chain sequence. Antigen: not known. Amplification used 60 Vbeta primers and 13 Jbeta primers. Produced via immunoSEQ multiplex PCR; TCRdb's table is partial and in-frame only. The table lists 150,000 to 200,000 clones, with approximately 0.8% in the top ten. This record comes from a study of cytomegalovirus exposure and HLA in healthy donors. Study-wide results and limits: V- and J-gene trimming of TCR beta was linked (in a later analysis) to a missense DCLRE1C variant.

Though nominally healthy at sampling, donors likely had unrecorded immune exposures. Looked up from germline, CDR1 is SGDLS and CDR2 is YYNGEE. Deletions cut 0 bases from V and 2 bases from J, with 9 bases between. The CDR3 is 14 residues long. This chain links TRBV9 with TRBJ2-7; no definite D call. This receptor was taken from a woman aged 18 to 35 in good health and CMV-seropositive. The sample consisted of PBMCs. The CDR3 bases are TGTGCCAGCAGCGTAGGAGCGACCCCCTACGAGCAGTACTTC. Translation gives CASSVGATPYEQYF.